One and the same sample provided the 26 T cell receptor beta chains below, sequenced in a study of blood T cell repertoires in COVID-19. TCRdb's table, derived via immunoSEQ multiplex PCR, lists solely in-frame clones and lacks some. Of roughly 250,000 clones listed, approximately 90% are singletons. Sequenced sample: PBMCs or T cells enriched from blood (not recorded which). The receptors shown here come from a woman aged 18-30 years who had recovered from COVID-19.

The chain combines TRBV7-6 with TRBJ2-3; the match to TRBD2 covers 10 bases. From germline, CDR1 is SGHVS and CDR2 FNYEAQ. The J segment lost 2 bases and the V segment lost 3 bases, leaving 8 bases of the junction unmatched. This CDR3 is built from 17 residues. The CDR3, as DNA: TGTGCCAGCAGCTTCACTCTAGCGGGAGAGTACACAGATACGCAGTATTTT. Residues: CASSFTLAGEYTDTQYF.

This clone was detected only a few times. The rearrangement uses TRBV6-4 and TRBJ2-1, with 12 bases that match TRBD2. This CDR3 comprises 15 residues. The junction had 4 bases not matched to a gene; V was cut back by 2 bases and J by 8 bases. Per germline, CDR1 MRHNA and CDR2 SNTAGT. The DNA of the CDR3 is TGTGCCAGCAGTGACCGCCTAGCGGGGGGGGATGAGCAGTTCTTC. Its protein is CASSDRLAGGDEQFF.

The chain couples TRBV28 to TRBJ1-4; 9 nucleotides align to TRBD1. The CDR3 is 13 amino acids. V shed 10 bases, J shed 8 bases, and the junction held 8 bases outside the gene matches. The germline V gene encodes CDR1 MDHEN and CDR2 SYDVKM. The CDR3 nucleotides are TGTGCCACCAGGGACAGGGCGGCGGAAAAACTGTTTTTT. The encoded protein is CATRDRAAEKLFF.

This chain connects TRBV5-1 to TRBJ2-5; 9 bases match TRBD2. The CDR3 runs to 18 residues. The J segment lost 5 bases and the V segment lost 0 bases, leaving 14 bases of the junction unmatched. The germline gives CDR1 SGHRS, CDR2 YFSETQ. CDR3 nucleotide sequence: TGCGCCAGCAGCTTGGCCCGTACCAGAGCGGGAGGTAGGGAGACCCAGTACTTC. Its protein product is CASSLARTRAGGRETQYF.

The rearrangement links TRBV11-2 to TRBJ1-4; 7 bases match TRBD1. The V and J ends lost 2 bases and 10 bases, in that order; junction bases with no gene match: 4. Germline V gene data show CDR1 as SGHAT and CDR2 as FQNNGV. The CDR3 totals 13 residues. The CDR3 DNA sequence: TGTGCCAGCAGCTTATCCTCAGGGGGAAAACTGTTTTTT. Protein product: CASSLSSGGKLFF.

The V gene is TRBV19, the J gene TRBJ1-1; D is perhaps TRBD1 (5 bases). V lost 6 bases, J lost 1 base, and 15 bases lay in between. Germline values: CDR1 LNHDA, CDR2 SQIVND (reference sequence). The CDR3 length is 15 residues. The CDR3 coding sequence is TGTGCCAGTAGGGGGGGTGGAGCGGCGAACACTGAAGCTTTCTTT. Amino acids: CASRGGGAANTEAFF.

This clone was seen a few times. The V and J genes are TRBV4-2 and TRBJ2-5; TRBD2 is a possible D gene (6 bases). Germline assignment: CDR1 LGHNA and CDR2 YNFKEQ. Trimming took off 0 bases at V and 5 bases at J, with 10 bases between the two ends. The CDR3 consists of 14 residues. This CDR3 reads CASSQDYRGETQYF. Written as DNA, the CDR3 is TGTGCCAGCAGCCAAGATTATCGGGGGGAGACCCAGTACTTC.

This clone was detected once. This chain joins TRBV7-2 and TRBJ2-7; D might be TRBD1 (5 bases). Germline CDR1 is SGHTA and CDR2 is FQGNSA. CDR3 length: 15 amino acids. Trimming pared 6 bases from V and 2 bases from J, leaving 17 bases between. CDR3 residues: CASRSKGYPAYEQYF. CDR3 nucleotide sequence: TGTGCCAGCAGATCGAAGGGGTATCCCGCCTACGAGCAGTACTTC.

DNA for the CDR3: TGTGCCAGCATCGGGGGGAGTTCACCCCTCCACTTT. Protein: CASIGGSSPLHF. This sequence joins TRBV7-9 and TRBJ1-6, with a tentative D call TRBD1 (5 bases). CDR1 is SEHNR and CDR2 is FQNEAQ in the germline V gene (reference sequence). V was cut by 7 bases and J by 9 bases, with 10 bases left in between. This CDR3 spans 12 amino acids.

The J gene is TRBJ1-3, the V gene TRBV7-8; D is possibly TRBD1 (5 bases). The CDR3 totals 16 residues. Germline values: CDR1 SGHVS, CDR2 FQNEAQ. V lost 0 bases, J lost 1 base, and 10 bases lay in between. The CDR3 DNA is TGTGCCAGCAGCTTAGCTCTCCCAGGGTCTGGAAACACCATATATTTT. Translation: CASSLALPGSGNTIYF.

The chain carries TRBV7-9 and TRBJ1-2; no clear D. V was pared by 1 base and J by 4 bases, with 10 bases between. The germline gives CDR1 SEHNR, CDR2 FQNEAQ (reference sequence). The CDR3 totals 14 residues. The CDR3 coding sequence is TGTGCCAGCAGCTTAGAAGCGACGGGCTATGGCTACACCTTC. It encodes CASSLEATGYGYTF.

The J gene is TRBJ1-1, the V gene TRBV14, with D uncertain. Germline V lookup: CDR1 SGHDN, CDR2 FVKESK. V gave up 7 bases and J gave up 7 bases, with 10 bases separating them. This CDR3 spans 11 amino acids. Here the CDR3 reads CASNFEVEAFF. The CDR3 nucleotides are TGTGCCAGCAACTTCGAAGTTGAAGCTTTCTTT.

The rearrangement joins TRBV11-3 to TRBJ1-3; D is possibly TRBD1 (5 bases). Germline lookup yields CDR1 SGHNT and CDR2 YENEEA. The CDR3 has 14 amino acids. With 6 bases removed from V and 0 bases from J, the gap between germline ends came to 9 bases. The CDR3 DNA reads TGTGCCAGCAGACGGGGGAACTCTGGAAACACCATATATTTT. It yields the protein CASRRGNSGNTIYF.

The J gene is TRBJ2-5, the V gene TRBV7-8, with TRBD2 identical over 8 bases. CDR3 size: 14 residues. CDR1 is SGHVS, CDR2 FQNEAQ, per germline. The V gene end was trimmed by 5 bases and the J gene end by 2 bases; junction bases not matched to a gene: 4. This CDR3 reads CASSRGGEQETQYF. Written as DNA, the CDR3 is TGTGCCAGCAGCCGGGGGGGAGAACAAGAGACCCAGTACTTC.

The chain combines TRBV5-1 with TRBJ2-7; TRBD1 agrees at 8 bases. Germline V CDR1 and CDR2: SGHRS, YFSETQ. The CDR3 is 12 amino acids. The V gene end was trimmed by 4 bases and the J gene end by 6 bases; junction bases not matched to a gene: 3. Here the CDR3 reads CASSKGQGEQYF. The CDR3 coding sequence is TGCGCCAGCAGCAAAGGACAGGGCGAGCAGTACTTC.

As regards this clone: An end of the junction does not agree with germline; a read error may underlie this. The chain couples TRBV6-2 or TRBV6-3 to TRBJ1-1, with 7 bases lining up with TRBD1. Germline V gene lookup returns CDR1 MNHEY and CDR2 SVGEGT. The CDR3 totals 11 residues. CDR3 protein: CASSLQGPPTF. CDR3 DNA: TGTGCCAGCAGCCTACAGGGGCCACCGACATTT.

This chain joins TRBV11-2 and TRBJ1-1; D might be TRBD1 (5 bases). This CDR3 has 13 residues. V lost 1 base and J lost 4, with 7 bases in between. CDR1 is SGHAT, CDR2 FQNNGV, per germline. CDR3 nucleotides: TGTGCCAGCAGCTTAGCGGGGGGCACTGAAGCTTTCTTT. Its translation is CASSLAGGTEAFF.

The chain joins TRBV18 to TRBJ1-5, with 11 bases that match TRBD1. V was clipped by 8 bases and J by 4 bases; unmatched bases: 4. The CDR3 is made up of 14 amino acids. In germline, CDR1 is KGHSH, CDR2 LQKENI. CDR3 in amino acids: CASTRDRGNQPQHF. The DNA of the CDR3 is TGTGCCAGCACCAGGGACAGGGGGAATCAGCCCCAGCATTTT.

V gene TRBV19 combines with J gene TRBJ1-2, with 8 positions matching TRBD1. CDR1 is LNHDA, CDR2 SQIVND, per germline (reference sequence). The V gene end was trimmed by 6 bases and the J gene end by 4 bases; junction bases not matched to a gene: 4. This CDR3 has 13 residues. The CDR3 bases are TGTGCCAGTAGGGATGACAGGGGCTATGGCTACACCTTC. This encodes CASRDDRGYGYTF.

The chain links TRBV28 to TRBJ1-2; 7 nucleotides align to TRBD1. The J segment lost 0 bases and the V segment lost 7 bases, leaving 20 bases of the junction unmatched. This CDR3 is built from 19 residues. The germline CDR1 and CDR2 sequences are MDHEN and SYDVKM. CDR3 amino acids: CASNPATGKNTLANYGYTF. The CDR3 region has the DNA TGTGCCAGCAACCCCGCGACAGGGAAGAATACTTTAGCTAACTATGGCTACACCTTC.

V and J are TRBV5-1 and TRBJ1-6, with D possibly TRBD1 on 6 matching bases. The CDR3 runs to 15 residues. V was pared by 0 bases and J by 6 bases, with 10 bases between. Germline assignment: CDR1 SGHRS and CDR2 YFSETQ. The CDR3 DNA is TGCGCCAGCAGCTTGGATGGACAGCTTAATTCACCCCTCCACTTT. It yields the protein CASSLDGQLNSPLHF.

The gene calls are TRBV11-3 and TRBJ1-2; TRBD1 is a possible D gene (5 bases). V was pared by 5 bases and J by 4 bases, with 11 bases between. CDR3 length equals 13 residues. The V gene's germline CDR1 is SGHNT and CDR2 YENEEA. This chain's CDR3 is CASSLSQGYGYTF. CDR3 nucleotide sequence: TGTGCCAGCAGCCTGAGCCAGGGCTATGGCTACACCTTC.

This chain connects TRBV7-9 to TRBJ1-3, with D maybe TRBD1 (6 bases). Germline-derived CDR1 and CDR2 are SEHNR and FQNEAQ (reference sequence). V was shortened by 5 bases and J by 1 base, with 12 bases between the two germline ends. CDR3 length: 15 residues. The CDR3 here is CASSPNRASGNTIYF. The CDR3 DNA reads as TGTGCCAGCAGCCCCAACAGGGCTTCTGGAAACACCATATATTTT.

This chain joins TRBV5-1 and TRBJ2-5; D is perhaps TRBD1 (6 bases). Deletions cut 4 bases from V and 5 bases from J, with 15 bases between. Germline CDR1 SGHRS, CDR2 YFSETQ. The CDR3 has 14 amino acids. The CDR3 DNA sequence: TGCGCCAGCAGCGTCACAGGGCTCAGGGAGACCCAGTACTTC. This encodes CASSVTGLRETQYF. Complete variable domain (other parts from reference TRBV5-1 and TRBJ2-5): KAGVTQTPRYLIKTRGQQVTLSCSPISGHRSVSWYQQTPGQGLQFLFEYFSETQRNKGNFPGRFSGRQFSNSRSEMNVSTLELGDSALYLCASSVTGLRETQYFGPGTRLLVL.

The chain joins TRBV11-3 to TRBJ2-7; 7 bases line up with TRBD1. CDR3 size: 14 residues. The trim removed 3 bases at V and 3 bases at J, leaving 5 bases unmatched. Germline CDR1 is SGHNT and CDR2 is YENEEA. The CDR3 reads CASSFEAGGYEQYF. Here the CDR3 DNA reads TGTGCCAGCAGCTTTGAGGCAGGGGGCTACGAGCAGTACTTC.

The V gene is TRBV11-2, the J gene TRBJ2-1; TRBD1 agrees at 10 bases. Germline CDR1 reads SGHAT; CDR2 reads FQNNGV. This CDR3 has 17 amino acids. The V gene end was trimmed by 5 bases and the J gene end by 5 bases; junction bases not matched to a gene: 12. CDR3 nucleotides: TGTGCCAGCAGCGCAAATCCGGGACAGGGGAAGCACAATGAGCAGTTCTTC. Translation gives CASSANPGQGKHNEQFF.